These T cell receptor beta chains were read from a single sample in a study of T cells in Graves' hyperthyroidism and ophthalmopathy. TCRdb re-called the multiplex PCR reads through MiXCR, storing one row per CDR3 protein. The sample lists about 59,000 distinct CDR3 sequences; 53% were seen once. The sequenced sample consisted of blood. The receptors originated from a woman aged 55-75 years with Graves' ophthalmopathy. Each CDR3 is given with its conserved first and last residue. Fields, in order: J gene, D gene, V gene, clone size, CDR3 DNA, CDR3 protein. D genes are given only for firm matches. A row's size may be missing; if present it is once, few, many or a size class.

TRBJ2-3	-	TRBV19	many	TGTGCCAGTAGTGAGTCTTGGGGCGGCACAGATACGCAGTATTTT	CASSESWGGTDTQYF
TRBJ2-3	-	TRBV14	-	TGTGCCAGCAGCCACAGAGATACGCAGTATTTT	CASSHRDTQYF
TRBJ1-5	-	TRBV11-2	-	TGTGCCAGCAGCTTGGACGTAGATCAGCCCCAGCATTTT	CASSLDVDQPQHF
TRBJ2-5	-	TRBV7-7	-	TGTGCTAGCAGCTTAGGCCCGACAGGGGAGGGAGAGACCCAGTACTTC	CASSLGPTGEGETQYF
TRBJ2-7	TRBD1	TRBV5-1	many	TGCGCCAGCAGCTGGGACAGGGCGGCCTACGAGCAGTACTTC	CASSWDRAAYEQYF
TRBJ2-7	TRBD1	TRBV6-2/TRBV6-3	many	TGTGCCAGCAGTTACCCAACAGGGGGAAGTAGGTACGGGCAGTACTTC	CASSYPTGGSRYGQYF
TRBJ2-1	-	TRBV11-3	-	TGTGCCAGCAGCCAAGGTGGGTACAATGAGCAGTTCTTC	CASSQGGYNEQFF
TRBJ1-2	-	TRBV2	-	TGTGCCAGCAGTGATCAGGCATCTAATGGCTACACCTTC	CASSDQASNGYTF
TRBJ1-2	-	TRBV6-2/TRBV6-3	many	TGTGCCAGCAGTCGCGCAGGGAGATTCTATGGCTACACCTTC	CASSRAGRFYGYTF
TRBJ2-5	-	TRBV14	many	TGTGCCAGCAGCCAACTGGGTGGCGAGACCCAGTACTTC	CASSQLGGETQYF
TRBJ1-4	TRBD1	TRBV7-2	-	TGTGCCAGCAGCTGGGACTTGGCAGGGGGGAATGAAAAACTGTTTTTT	CASSWDLAGGNEKLFF
TRBJ2-3	-	TRBV9	-	TGTGCCAGCAGCGACGCCGGGACTAGCACAGATACGCAGTATTTT	CASSDAGTSTDTQYF
TRBJ2-1	TRBD1	TRBV15	-	TGTGCCACCAGCAGAGATCGGGGACAGGGGGCGAGGAGCTCCTACAATGAGCAGTTCTTC	CATSRDRGQGARSSYNEQFF
TRBJ1-4	TRBD1	TRBV10-3	-	TGTGCCATCAGGGGACAGGGGGCGGATGAAAAACTGTTTTTT	CAIRGQGADEKLFF
TRBJ2-1	TRBD1	TRBV25-1	-	TGTGCCAGCAGAACAGGGGGACCCTACAATGAGCAGTTCTTC	CASRTGGPYNEQFF
TRBJ2-5	-	TRBV5-6	-	TGTGCCAGCAGCTTCTTGACAGATCAAGAGACCCAGTACTTC	CASSFLTDQETQYF
TRBJ2-5	-	TRBV7-2	many	TGTGCCAGCAGCTTTAGGCGGTACCAAGAGACCCAGTACTTC	CASSFRRYQETQYF
TRBJ2-1	TRBD1	TRBV2	once	TGTGCCAGCAGTGAGGCGGTAGGGGGCGGCTGCAATGAGCAGTTCTTC	CASSEAVGGGCNEQFF
TRBJ1-2	TRBD1	TRBV5-4	-	TGTGCCAGCAGCTTGGATCAGGGGGTTCGCCAAGGTGGCTACACCTTC	CASSLDQGVRQGGYTF
TRBJ2-7	TRBD1	TRBV20-1	-	TGCAGTGCGGGGACAGACTACGAGCAGTACTTC	CSAGTDYEQYF
TRBJ2-7	-	TRBV20-1	many	TGCAGTGCGGAGAGTTCTCCTAGGGAGTACTTC	CSAESSPREYF